What follows describes a single T cell receptor (beta chain). Its target is unknown. This sample was taken from a study of blood T cells in healthy people across ages. The use of a sample-barcoded 5' primer and a J-beta primer mix characterized a second PCR of roughly 6 to 11 cycles. Each cDNA molecule received a tag from a template-switch adaptor that had 12 random nucleotides. TCRdb processed the 5' RACE reads anew with MiXCR; each CDR3 protein has one entry. The sample consists of some 860,000 distinct CDR3 sequences, 45% to 70% of them appearing once. Study-wide findings and caveats: Long-lived donors carried more naive CD4+ cells and greater diversity than aged donors. The study found TCR beta diversity correlated strongly with naive T cell percentage.

Looked up from germline, CDR1 is SEHNR and CDR2 is FQNEAQ (reference sequence). This CDR3 has 12 amino acids. V lost 5 bases, J lost 8 bases, and 12 bases lay in between. At least 6 million PBMCs were isolated per sample. The chain is built from TRBV7-9 and TRBJ1-2; D not resolved. Input material: blood. This TCR was sampled from a man between 35 and 55 years old in good health. The CDR3 DNA sequence: TGTGCCAGCAGCCTCTCGGGGAGCGGCTACACCTTC. Translation gives CASSLSGSGYTF. Looking up the rest from reference TRBV7-9 and TRBJ1-2 gives the full variable domain: DTGVSQNPRHKITKRGQNVTFRCDPISEHNRLYWYRQTLGQGPEFLTYFQNEAQLEKSRLLSDRFSAERPKGSFSTLEIQRTEQGDSAMYLCASSLSGSGYTFGSGTRLTVV.